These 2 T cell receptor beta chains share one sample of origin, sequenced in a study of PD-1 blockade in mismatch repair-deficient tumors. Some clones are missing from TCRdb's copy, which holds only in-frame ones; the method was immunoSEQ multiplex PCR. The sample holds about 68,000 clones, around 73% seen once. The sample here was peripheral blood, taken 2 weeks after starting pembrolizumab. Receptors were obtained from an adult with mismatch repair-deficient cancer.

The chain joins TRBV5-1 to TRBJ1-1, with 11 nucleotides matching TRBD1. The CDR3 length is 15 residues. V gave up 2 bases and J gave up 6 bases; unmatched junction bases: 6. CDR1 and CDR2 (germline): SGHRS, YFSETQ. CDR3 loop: CASSLSGQGASEAFF. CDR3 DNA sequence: TGCGCCAGCAGCTTATCCGGACAGGGGGCCTCTGAAGCTTTCTTT. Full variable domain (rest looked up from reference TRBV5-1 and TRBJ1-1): KAGVTQTPRYLIKTRGQQVTLSCSPISGHRSVSWYQQTPGQGLQFLFEYFSETQRNKGNFPGRFSGRQFSNSRSEMNVSTLELGDSALYLCASSLSGQGASEAFFGQGTRLTVV.

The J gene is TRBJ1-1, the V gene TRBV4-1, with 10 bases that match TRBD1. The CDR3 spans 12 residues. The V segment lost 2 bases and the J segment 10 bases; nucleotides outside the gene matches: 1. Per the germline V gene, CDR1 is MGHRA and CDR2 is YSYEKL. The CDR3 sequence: CASSQRQGAAFF. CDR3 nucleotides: TGCGCCAGCAGCCAACGACAGGGGGCAGCTTTCTTT.